A selection of T cell receptor beta chains follows, all from one sample in a study of CD8+ T cells in alopecia areata. The data were produced by immunoSEQ multiplex PCR, yet TCRdb's version contains in-frame clones alone and is incomplete. The sample contains more than 200,000 clones, roughly 44% of which appear only once. The source material was CD4+ T cells sorted from blood, sampled at roughly week 36, from a patient treated with tofacitinib. Source of these receptors: a human donor with alopecia areata. Both conserved end residues are part of each CDR3. A D gene is named only where the DNA matches it firmly. A row's size may be missing; if present it is once, few, many or a size class.

abundance,d_gene,j_gene,v_gene,CDR3nt,CDR3aa
once,NA,TRBJ2-7,TRBV7-8,TGTGCCAGCAGCCGAGGGGATCGTGGCGGCCAAATCTACGAGCAGTACTTC,CASSRGDRGGQIYEQYF
NA,TRBD1,TRBJ2-1,TRBV29-1,TGCAGCGTGCCTTGGGGGGACAGGGAGTTCTTC,CSVPWGDREFF
NA,TRBD2,TRBJ2-4,TRBV15,TGTGCCACCAGCTGGAGCGGGGTCGAAAACATTCAGTACTTC,CATSWSGVENIQYF
NA,NA,TRBJ1-2,TRBV6-6,TGTGCCAGCAGTTACTCGCAAGGGGAAGGTGGCTACACCTTC,CASSYSQGEGGYTF
NA,TRBD1,TRBJ2-7,TRBV6-6,TGTGCCAGCAGCCAACGACAGGGCTCCTACGAGCAGTACTTC,CASSQRQGSYEQYF
NA,TRBD2,TRBJ2-3,TRBV29-1,TGCAGCGTTGTAAGGGCGGGAGTGGATACGCAGTATTTT,CSVVRAGVDTQYF
few,TRBD2,TRBJ2-5,TRBV5-1,TGCGCCAGCGGACGGGGACTAGCTGAGGGGGAGACCCAGTACTTC,CASGRGLAEGETQYF
NA,NA,TRBJ2-3,TRBV29-1,TGCAGCGTTGAAGGCACAGATACGCAGTATTTT,CSVEGTDTQYF
NA,NA,TRBJ1-2,TRBV28,TGTGCCAGCCGCAGGGGAAACTATGGCTACACCTTC,CASRRGNYGYTF
NA,NA,TRBJ1-5,TRBV6-6,TGTGCCAGCAGTTACGATGCCCAGCCCCAGCATTTT,CASSYDAQPQHF
NA,TRBD2,TRBJ2-5,TRBV7-8,TGTGCCAGCAGCTTAAGCCTAGCGGGCACCCACCTTCAAGAGACCCAGTACTTC,CASSLSLAGTHLQETQYF
NA,TRBD1,TRBJ2-1,TRBV7-6,TGTGCCAGCAGCTTACAGGGACAGGGGTCCTACAATGAGCAGTTCTTC,CASSLQGQGSYNEQFF
NA,NA,TRBJ2-5,TRBV5-1,TGCGCCAGCAGCCGGACGGAGACCCAGTACTTC,CASSRTETQYF
NA,NA,TRBJ2-6,TRBV5-1,TGCGCCAGCAAAGTCCCAGCTGGGGCCAACGTCCTGACTTTC,CASKVPAGANVLTF
NA,NA,TRBJ2-7,TRBV30,TGTGCCTGGACCCGGCTGGGGGGACACGAGCAGTACTTC,CAWTRLGGHEQYF
NA,NA,TRBJ2-5,TRBV5-1,TGCGCCAGCAGCTTGGCCTGGACCAAAGAGACCCAGTACTTC,CASSLAWTKETQYF
NA,NA,TRBJ2-1,TRBV29-1,TGCAGCGCGGAGGCGGGACAGAGATACAATGAGCAGTTCTTC,CSAEAGQRYNEQFF
once,NA,TRBJ2-7,TRBV30,TGTGCCTGGAGGCCCCCGGGGGGCCGCTACGAGCAGTACTTC,CAWRPPGGRYEQYF
few,NA,TRBJ2-7,TRBV7-9,TGTGCCAGCAGGAGAGAGGCAGCCTACGAGCAGTACTTC,CASRREAAYEQYF
NA,NA,TRBJ2-1,TRBV30,TGTGCCTGGAGTATCGGGATGGACAATGAGCAGTTCTTC,CAWSIGMDNEQFF
NA,NA,TRBJ1-3,TRBV11-2,TGTGCCAGCAGTCCCGACAGTCTACCTGGAAACACCATATATTTT,CASSPDSLPGNTIYF
NA,TRBD2,TRBJ2-7,TRBV5-1,TGCGCCAGCAGCTTTACTAGCGGTCCCTACGAGCAGTACTTC,CASSFTSGPYEQYF
NA,TRBD2,TRBJ2-5,TRBV2,TGTGCCAGCGGAACTAGCGGCCGGCAAGAGACCCAGTACTTC,CASGTSGRQETQYF
NA,NA,TRBJ2-2,TRBV4-3,TGCGCCAGCAGCCAAGAAGGTCCCGGGGAGCTGTTTTTT,CASSQEGPGELFF
many,NA,TRBJ1-3,TRBV6-5,TGTGCCAGCAGTTACGGCCGGGGCAGGCTAAACACCATATATTTT,CASSYGRGRLNTIYF
NA,TRBD2,TRBJ2-7,TRBV18,TGTGCCAGCTCACCACGGGTAGCGGGAGTGATCGACGAGCAGTACTTC,CASSPRVAGVIDEQYF
NA,NA,TRBJ2-2,TRBV30,TGTGCCTGGAGCCCCGGGACTGAGGGTGGGGAGCTGTTTTTT,CAWSPGTEGGELFF
NA,NA,TRBJ2-5,TRBV30,TGTGCCTGGAGTCCCCTACAGGGTCTCCCGGAGACCCAGTACTTC,CAWSPLQGLPETQYF
NA,TRBD1,TRBJ2-7,TRBV4-1,TGCGCCAGCAGCCAAGCGGGGACAGGGCAAAACGAGCAGTACTTC,CASSQAGTGQNEQYF
few,TRBD1,TRBJ2-1,TRBV7-2,TGTGCCAGCAGCCCCCCAGGGGGTGAGCAGTTCTTC,CASSPPGGEQFF
NA,TRBD2,TRBJ2-3,TRBV29-1,TGCAGCGTTGATGGCCTAGCGGGAGGTAGCACAGATACGCAGTATTTT,CSVDGLAGGSTDTQYF
NA,TRBD1,TRBJ2-1,TRBV7-2,TGTGCCAGCAGCCGACCTACAGGGGGCGATTTCAATGAGCAGTTCTTC,CASSRPTGGDFNEQFF
few,TRBD1,TRBJ2-1,TRBV29-1,TGCAGCGTTGAAGGGGACAGAGATTACAATGAGCAGTTCTTC,CSVEGDRDYNEQFF
NA,TRBD2,TRBJ2-7,TRBV11-2,TGTGCCAGCAGCTTTCCCCTAGCGGGAGCCGAGCAGTACTTC,CASSFPLAGAEQYF
few,TRBD2,TRBJ2-5,TRBV7-2,TGTGCCAGCAGTCCCCGGGGTAGCGGGAGTGGAGAGACCCAGTACTTC,CASSPRGSGSGETQYF
few,NA,TRBJ1-4,TRBV4-3,TGCGCCAGCAGCCAAGACGGTCGCCGGCTGTTTTTT,CASSQDGRRLFF